Shown below are 24 T cell receptor beta chains from a single sample sequenced in a study of blood T cell repertoires in COVID-19. Libraries were prepared by immunoSEQ multiplex PCR; TCRdb keeps only in-frame clonotypes and omits some of them. The data show a few hundred thousand clones, approximately 90% seen once. Sequencing was carried out using peripheral blood. The source is a woman in her forties with acute or convalescent COVID-19.

This chain uses TRBV9 with TRBJ1-6; TRBD1 agrees at 7 bases. Looked up from germline, CDR1 is SGDLS and CDR2 is YYNGEE. Trimming cost V 0 bases and J 7 bases; bases outside gene matches: 4. The CDR3 sequence is 15 residues long. DNA for the CDR3: TGTGCCAGCAGCGTAGGGGGCAGGGGGAATTCACCCCTCCACTTT. Translation: CASSVGGRGNSPLHF. The variable domain in full, completed from reference TRBV9 and TRBJ1-6, reads DSGVTQTPKHLITATGQRVTLRCSPRSGDLSVYWYQQSLDQGLQFLIQYYNGEERAKGNILERFSAQQFPDLHSELNLSSLELGDSALYFCASSVGGRGNSPLHFGNGTRLTVT.

The chain is built from TRBV7-2 and TRBJ1-5; possibly TRBD1 for D (6 bases). V was pared by 1 base and J by 5 bases, with 9 bases between. The CDR3 is 14 residues long. Germline CDR1 SGHTA, CDR2 FQGNSA. For the CDR3, the DNA is TGTGCCAGCAGCTTAGTTTCAGGGGATCAGCCCCAGCATTTT. This gives the protein CASSLVSGDQPQHF.

The gene calls are TRBV9 and TRBJ1-2; tentatively, D is TRBD1 (5 bases). Trimming shortened V by 4 bases and J by 1 base, and 17 bases separated the two germline ends. This CDR3 is built from 16 residues. Germline V lookup: CDR1 SGDLS, CDR2 YYNGEE. CDR3 protein: CASSTDRIGFNYGYTF. The CDR3 region has the DNA TGTGCCAGCAGCACCGACAGAATCGGGTTTAACTATGGCTACACCTTC.

This chain links TRBV5-6 with TRBJ2-7; the D gene is possibly TRBD1 (6 bases). The CDR3 runs to 15 residues. The germline V gene has CDR1 SGHDT and CDR2 YYEEEE. V was cut by 0 bases and J by 2 bases, with 12 bases left in between. The CDR3 bases are TGTGCCAGCAGCTTGGGAGGGTACAGGGCCTACGAGCAGTACGTC. Protein: CASSLGGYRAYEQYV.

The chain combines TRBV5-1 with TRBJ2-5; 11 bases fit TRBD1. The germline V gene encodes CDR1 SGHRS and CDR2 YFSETQ. J gave up 4 bases and V 4 bases, and 6 bases lay outside the gene matches. This CDR3 is built from 15 residues. The CDR3 DNA follows: TGCGCCAGCAGCCCGGGACAGGGGGTTGTAGAGACCCAGTACTTC. It specifies CASSPGQGVVETQYF.

The chain combines TRBV19 with TRBJ1-1; maybe TRBD1 (5 bases). Germline CDR1 LNHDA, CDR2 SQIVND (reference sequence). This CDR3 contains 12 residues. V lost 8 bases to trimming and J lost 4 bases, with 11 bases between them. DNA for the CDR3: TGTGCCAGTTTTGCGGGGGGCACTGAAGCTTTCTTT. Translated, it gives CASFAGGTEAFF.

The chain employs TRBV11-3 and TRBJ2-6; tentative D call: TRBD2 (5 bases). V was cut by 3 bases and J by 3 bases, with 9 bases left in between. The CDR3 contains 15 residues. Germline CDR1 and CDR2: SGHNT and YENEEA. CDR3 bases: TGTGCCAGCAGCTTTGGGGAGTTTGGGGCCAACGTCCTGACTTTC. It encodes CASSFGEFGANVLTF.

The chain combines TRBV5-6 with TRBJ2-7; possible D gene TRBD1, 5 bases. Looked up from germline, CDR1 is SGHDT and CDR2 is YYEEEE. The CDR3 has 14 residues. Deletions cut 0 bases from V and 3 bases from J, with 10 bases between. The CDR3 sequence: CASSLEQGFYEQYV. The CDR3 region has the DNA TGTGCCAGCAGCTTGGAGCAGGGTTTCTACGAGCAGTACGTC.

This chain joins TRBV4-1 and TRBJ2-7, with D perhaps TRBD1 (6 bases). The length of the CDR3 is 17 residues. V was clipped by 1 base and J by 0 bases, with 16 bases between them. CDR1 is MGHRA, CDR2 YSYEKL, per germline. The CDR3, as DNA: TGCGCCAGCAGCCAAGCGAAGCCCGGGACACACTCCTACGAGCAGTACGTC. It codes for CASSQAKPGTHSYEQYV.

This chain uses TRBV11-2 with TRBJ1-1; the match to TRBD1 covers 7 bases. CDR3 length equals 14 residues. Trimming took 4 bases from V and 7 from J; bases not matched to a gene: 9. Germline V gene sequence: CDR1 SGHAT, CDR2 FQNNGV. This CDR3 reads CASSSVTGKGEAFF. CDR3 DNA sequence: TGTGCCAGCAGCTCTGTGACAGGGAAGGGTGAAGCTTTCTTT.

This chain joins TRBV5-1 and TRBJ2-1; 7 nucleotides agree with TRBD2. CDR1 and CDR2 from the germline V gene are SGHRS and YFSETQ. After removal of 6 bases from V and 5 bases from J, the junction contained 11 bases not matched to a gene. CDR3 length equals 15 residues. The CDR3 coding sequence is TGCGCCAGCAAGGTTTGGGAGGGAACAAACAATGAGCAGTTCTTC. Translated: CASKVWEGTNNEQFF.

This clone was observed once. The V call is TRBV5-1, the J call TRBJ1-1; 10 bases are shared with TRBD1. The CDR3 is 14 amino acids. V trimming: 0 bases; J trimming: 5 bases; junction bases outside the gene matches: 1. CDR1 and CDR2 (germline): SGHRS, YFSETQ. The CDR3 DNA reads as TGCGCCAGCAGCTTGGGGGACAGGGGAACTGAAGCTTTCTTT. It yields the protein CASSLGDRGTEAFF.

V gene TRBV19 combines with J gene TRBJ1-4; D gene unclear. Germline V gene sequence: CDR1 LNHDA, CDR2 SQIVND (reference sequence). CDR3 length: 14 amino acids. Between the trimmed V and J ends, which lost 6 bases and 8 bases, there was a span of 16 bases. In DNA, the CDR3 is TGTGCCAGTAGCCCTGACGGAGGAAGGGAAAAACTGTTTTTT. Encoded protein: CASSPDGGREKLFF.

The rearrangement uses TRBV4-1 and TRBJ1-5; tentatively, D is TRBD1 (5 bases). Germline assignment: CDR1 MGHRA and CDR2 YSYEKL. This CDR3 contains 13 residues. V lost 3 bases and J lost 4, with 7 bases in between. CDR3 sequence (DNA): TGCGCCAGCAGCCAGACAGAGAATCAGCCCCAGCATTTT. Encoded protein: CASSQTENQPQHF.

This rearrangement joins TRBV2 to TRBJ1-1; tentatively, D is TRBD1 (5 bases). V lost 9 bases to trimming and J lost 11 bases, with 13 bases between them. The CDR3 loop spans 10 amino acids. CDR1 is SNHLY and CDR2 is FYNNEI in the germline V gene. The CDR3 nucleotides read TGTGCCAGTGGGGGGGAGGTGGCTTTCTTT. It codes for CASGGEVAFF.

The chain links TRBV4-1 to TRBJ1-6, with TRBD1 as a possible D gene (5 bases). The CDR3 is 15 residues long. V was trimmed by 1 base and J by 9 bases, leaving 13 bases between them. Germline CDR1 MGHRA, CDR2 YSYEKL. DNA for the CDR3: TGCGCCAGCAGCCAAGGATGGGGGGTCGGTTCACCCCTCCACTTT. As protein: CASSQGWGVGSPLHF.

The J gene is TRBJ1-6, the V gene TRBV7-3, with 7 bases identical to TRBD1. V lost 5 bases and J lost 10; bases outside the gene matches: 17. Germline CDR1 reads SGHTA; CDR2 reads FQGTGA. The CDR3 has 17 amino acids. The CDR3 nucleotides read TGTGCCAGCAGCAATTCTAGGGGGCACCTAACAACCTCACCCCTCCACTTT. The encoded protein is CASSNSRGHLTTSPLHF.

The chain uses TRBV5-1 and TRBJ1-1; D may be TRBD1 (5 bases). Trimming left V 3 bases short and J 4 bases short, with 13 bases between. The CDR3 contains 14 residues. The germline CDR1 and CDR2 sequences are SGHRS and YFSETQ. The CDR3 DNA follows: TGCGCCAGCAGCTCGGTGGGTAGGGGCACTGAAGCTTTCTTT. Amino acids: CASSSVGRGTEAFF.

The rearrangement joins TRBV30 to TRBJ1-2; unclear D gene. CDR1 is GTSNPN and CDR2 is SVGIG in the germline V gene (reference sequence). Trimming left V 2 bases short and J 8 bases short, with 9 bases between. CDR3 length: 11 residues. The CDR3 DNA reads as TGTGCCTGGAGTCCGGGTGAAGGCTACACCTTC. Translation gives CAWSPGEGYTF.

The chain recombines TRBV4-1 with TRBJ2-1, with TRBD2 matching 9 bases. The CDR3 spans 17 residues. Germline CDR1 reads MGHRA; CDR2 reads YSYEKL. V shed 1 base, J shed 10 bases, and the junction held 14 bases outside the gene matches. DNA for the CDR3: TGCGCCAGCAGCCAAGTCGTGCGGGGGGGGCAGGTTAGGGAGCAGTTCTTC. This encodes CASSQVVRGGQVREQFF.

This clone was counted once. This rearrangement joins TRBV6-7 to TRBJ2-5; a weak D match, TRBD2 (5 bases). TRBV6-7 is an ORF, with its function uncertain. The CDR3 length is 15 residues. V lost 6 bases and J lost 1, with 15 bases in between. CDR3 sequence reads: CASSPKDSPQETQYF. CDR3 nucleotides: TGTGCCAGCAGCCCAAAGGACTCTCCCCAAGAGACCCAGTACTTC.

The gene calls are TRBV5-1 and TRBJ1-5; TRBD1 might be the D (5 bases). CDR1 SGHRS and CDR2 YFSETQ come from the germline V gene. The CDR3 has 17 amino acids. Trimming stripped 1 base from V and 0 bases from J, with 14 bases between. The CDR3 sequence is CASSLSTGPYSNQPQHF. CDR3 coding DNA: TGCGCCAGCAGCTTGAGCACAGGTCCTTATAGCAATCAGCCCCAGCATTTT.

The chain has TRBV2 and TRBJ1-6, with 7 bases matching TRBD1. V shed 5 bases and J 7 bases; nucleotides not matched to a gene: 5. The CDR3 runs 14 residues. CDR1 and CDR2 from the germline V gene are SNHLY and FYNNEI. As DNA, the CDR3 is TGTGCCAGCAGTCGGACAGGACTAAATTCACCCCTCCACTTT. This gives the protein CASSRTGLNSPLHF.

V is TRBV5-1 and J is TRBJ2-2, with 10 bases identical to TRBD1. Germline lookup yields CDR1 SGHRS and CDR2 YFSETQ. The V segment lost 4 bases and the J segment 3 bases; nucleotides outside the gene matches: 6. The CDR3 contains 16 residues. The CDR3 DNA follows: TGCGCCAGCAGCCGAGGCGGGACAGGGGACACCGGGGAGCTGTTTTTT. Residues: CASSRGGTGDTGELFF.